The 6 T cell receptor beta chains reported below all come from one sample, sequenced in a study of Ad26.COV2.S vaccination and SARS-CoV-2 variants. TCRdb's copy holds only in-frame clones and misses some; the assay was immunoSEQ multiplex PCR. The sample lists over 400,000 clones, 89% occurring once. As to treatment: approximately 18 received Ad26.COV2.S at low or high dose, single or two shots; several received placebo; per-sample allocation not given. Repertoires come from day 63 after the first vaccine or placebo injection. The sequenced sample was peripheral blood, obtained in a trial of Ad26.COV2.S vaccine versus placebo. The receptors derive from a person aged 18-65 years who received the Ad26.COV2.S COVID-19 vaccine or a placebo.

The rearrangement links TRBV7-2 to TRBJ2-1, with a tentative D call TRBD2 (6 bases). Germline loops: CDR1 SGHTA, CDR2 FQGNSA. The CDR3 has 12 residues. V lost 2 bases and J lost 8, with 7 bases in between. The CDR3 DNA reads TGTGCCAGCAGCTTACAGCGGGATGAGCAGTTCTTC. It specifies CASSLQRDEQFF.

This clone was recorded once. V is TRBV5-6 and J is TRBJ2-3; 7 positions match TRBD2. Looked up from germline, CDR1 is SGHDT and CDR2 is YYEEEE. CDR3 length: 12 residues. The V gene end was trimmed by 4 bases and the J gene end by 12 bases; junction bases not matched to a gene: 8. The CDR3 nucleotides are TGTGCCAGCAGCCTTGAGCGGGGCCCTCAGTATTTT. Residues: CASSLERGPQYF.

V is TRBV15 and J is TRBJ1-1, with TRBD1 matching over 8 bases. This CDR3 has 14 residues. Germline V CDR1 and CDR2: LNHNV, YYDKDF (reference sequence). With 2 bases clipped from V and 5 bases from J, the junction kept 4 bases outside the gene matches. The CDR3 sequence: CATSRNDRGTEAFF. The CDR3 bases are TGTGCCACCAGCAGAAACGACAGGGGAACTGAAGCTTTCTTT.

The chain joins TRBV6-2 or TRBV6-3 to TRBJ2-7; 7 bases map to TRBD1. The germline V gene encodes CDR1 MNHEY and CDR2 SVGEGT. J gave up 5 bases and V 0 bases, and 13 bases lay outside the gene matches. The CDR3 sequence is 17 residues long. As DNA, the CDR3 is TGTGCCAGCAGTTACTCGAGTAGGGGGACAGAAGTAGACGAGCAGTACGTC. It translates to CASSYSSRGTEVDEQYV.

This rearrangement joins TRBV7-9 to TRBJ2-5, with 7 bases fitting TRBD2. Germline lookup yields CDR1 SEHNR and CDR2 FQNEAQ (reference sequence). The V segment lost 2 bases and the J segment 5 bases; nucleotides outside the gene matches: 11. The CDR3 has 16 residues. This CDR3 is CASSLNSAGRGETQYF. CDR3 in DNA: TGTGCCAGCAGCTTAAACTCGGCAGGGCGGGGGGAGACCCAGTACTTC.

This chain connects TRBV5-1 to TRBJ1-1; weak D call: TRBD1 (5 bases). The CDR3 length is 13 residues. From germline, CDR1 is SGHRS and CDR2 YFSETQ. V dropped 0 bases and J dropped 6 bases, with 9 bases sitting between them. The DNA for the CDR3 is TGCGCCAGCAGCTTGGTTTCAGGGTCTGAAGCTTTCTTT. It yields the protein CASSLVSGSEAFF.